Below, one TCR beta chain is given with its context. Its target is unknown. The entry originates in a study of cytomegalovirus exposure and HLA in healthy donors. Notes on the study in general: Earlier analysis found most TCR beta V segments productive about 87% or about 30% of the time. Rarity marked most TCR sequences, yet some public TCRs occurred in many donors. Reportedly, TCR beta sequences accurately predicted HLA-A and HLA-B alleles in most subjects.

Primers: 60 Vbeta forward and 13 Jbeta reverse. Original handling: About 83 million unique TCR beta chains, about 12 million shared, were counted in a later analysis. Using immunoSEQ multiplex PCR, the repertoire was profiled, and TCRdb retains in-frame clones only, with some absent. That table supplies the V and J calls and clone size; D and trimming were determined from the DNA. The table has under 200,000 clones, 75% to 90% seen once; the top ten hold almost 2%. Germline CDR1 and CDR2: KGHSH and LQKENI. V gave up 6 bases and J gave up 0 bases; unmatched junction bases: 12. The CDR3 has 17 amino acids.

The rearrangement links TRBV18 to TRBJ2-7; 9 bases agree with TRBD1. The TCR was taken from a woman under 30 in good health and CMV-seronegative. The sequenced material came from PBMCs. The DNA for the CDR3 is TGTGCCAGCTCCCTCAGGACAGGGGCCTACAGCTCCTACGAGCAGTACTTC. Translating gives CASSLRTGAYSSYEQYF.